The 14 T cell receptor beta chains below were found in one sample sequenced in a study of blood T cell repertoires in COVID-19. TCRdb's table, derived via immunoSEQ multiplex PCR, lists solely in-frame clones and lacks some. The table includes fewer than 400,000 clones, just under 90% detected once. Sequenced input: peripheral blood. The origin of the receptors is a woman aged 25 to 39 with COVID-19, enrolled during active disease.

The chain carries TRBV2 and TRBJ1-2; D is possibly TRBD1 (5 bases). The CDR3 contains 14 residues. The V end was cut by 0 bases, the J end by 7 bases, with 12 bases between. The germline V gene encodes CDR1 SNHLY and CDR2 FYNNEI. The CDR3 protein is CASSEAGSGGGYTF. CDR3 bases: TGTGCCAGCAGTGAAGCCGGGTCGGGGGGTGGCTACACCTTC.

The chain recombines TRBV5-5 with TRBJ2-1; D ambiguous. Per the germline V gene, CDR1 is SGHKS and CDR2 is YYEKEE (reference sequence). With 4 bases removed from V and 6 bases from J, the gap between germline ends came to 14 bases. The CDR3 extends over 14 amino acids. The DNA of the CDR3 is TGTGCCAGCAGCCGAAGAGAAGCAATCAATGAGCAGTTCTTC. Encoded protein: CASSRREAINEQFF.

The chain carries TRBV27 and TRBJ2-1; 7 positions agree with TRBD1. Germline-derived CDR1 and CDR2 are MNHEY and SMNVEV (reference sequence). Unmatched junction bases numbered 7, after V lost 7 bases and J lost 10 bases. This CDR3 region has 12 residues. The CDR3 loop reads CASKEGGNEQFF. DNA for the CDR3: TGTGCCAGCAAAGAAGGGGGCAACGAGCAGTTCTTC.

The chain employs TRBV7-9 and TRBJ2-1; 8 nucleotides line up with TRBD2. CDR3 length equals 17 residues. After removal of 4 bases from V and 7 bases from J, the junction contained 15 bases not matched to a gene. Germline V gene data show CDR1 as SEHNR and CDR2 as FQNEAQ (reference sequence). CDR3 in amino acids: CASSSPTPRGGGNEQFF. In DNA, the CDR3 is TGTGCCAGCAGCTCACCCACCCCCCGGGGGGGCGGAAATGAGCAGTTCTTC.

CDR3 in amino acids: CATSDFGGHGYTF. The CDR3, as DNA: TGTGCCACCAGTGATTTCGGGGGTCATGGCTACACCTTC. The V and J genes are TRBV24-1 and TRBJ1-2, with D perhaps TRBD1 (5 bases). The CDR3 runs 13 residues. Germline values: CDR1 KGHDR, CDR2 SFDVKD. V shed 1 base and J shed 6 bases, with 8 bases lying between them.

V and J are TRBV9 and TRBJ1-1; D perhaps matches TRBD1 (5 bases). The CDR3 loop spans 12 amino acids. CDR1 is SGDLS and CDR2 is YYNGEE in the germline V gene. V dropped 4 bases and J dropped 5 bases, with 9 bases sitting between them. CDR3 loop: CASSRGGTEAFF. The CDR3 region has the DNA TGTGCCAGCAGCAGGGGTGGTACTGAAGCTTTCTTT.

This clone was counted only a few times. This chain uses TRBV24-1 with TRBJ1-2; TRBD1 aligns across 10 bases. This CDR3 contains 16 residues. Per the germline V gene, CDR1 is KGHDR and CDR2 is SFDVKD. V dropped 3 bases and J dropped 3; count of bases not matched to a gene: 6. CDR3 nucleotide sequence: TGTGCCACCAGTGATGGGCCGGGACAGGGGCACTATGGCTACACCTTC. Its translation is CATSDGPGQGHYGYTF.

Only one count was recorded for this clone. CDR3 region: CASSLRDSPQETQYF. CDR3 nucleotides: TGCGCCAGCAGCCTCAGGGACAGCCCCCAAGAGACCCAGTACTTC. V usage is TRBV4-3 and J usage is TRBJ2-5; TRBD1 matches 7 bases. Looked up from germline, CDR1 is LGHNA and CDR2 is YSLEER. With V trimmed by 4 bases and J by 1 base, 6 bases remained unmatched. The CDR3 runs 15 residues.

The chain employs TRBV29-1 and TRBJ2-5; 15 nucleotides match TRBD2. The CDR3 length is 17 residues. V was clipped by 4 bases and J by 6 bases; unmatched bases: 12. Germline CDR1 SQVTM, CDR2 ANQGSEA. CDR3 sequence (DNA): TGCAGCGTTGGTTCGGGACTAGCGGGGGGCCAGACACAGACCCAGTACTTC. It specifies CSVGSGLAGGQTQTQYF.

This chain links TRBV2 with TRBJ2-5; 7 nucleotides agree with TRBD2. The CDR3 sequence is 16 residues long. Germline V gene sequence: CDR1 SNHLY, CDR2 FYNNEI. The V gene end was trimmed by 4 bases and the J gene end by 5 bases; junction bases not matched to a gene: 13. CDR3 protein: CASSVGLVPGYETQYF. The DNA of the CDR3 is TGTGCCAGCAGTGTAGGACTAGTCCCCGGGTACGAGACCCAGTACTTC.

This clone showed up just a few times. This chain uses TRBV5-1 with TRBJ2-2, with D unresolved. Trimming removed 3 bases at V and 6 bases at J, with 9 bases between. The length of the CDR3 is 13 residues. Germline values: CDR1 SGHRS, CDR2 YFSETQ. The CDR3 sequence is CASSYDSPGELFF. Here the CDR3 DNA reads TGCGCCAGCAGCTACGACTCCCCCGGGGAGCTGTTTTTT.

The chain links TRBV6-6 to TRBJ2-1, with TRBD1 identical over 10 bases. Germline loops: CDR1 MNHNY, CDR2 SVGAGI (reference sequence). The CDR3 totals 15 residues. The junction had 9 bases not matched to a gene; V was cut back by 4 bases and J by 9 bases. The CDR3 sequence is CASSSPGQGLGEQFF. The CDR3 DNA is TGTGCCAGCAGTTCACCGGGACAGGGGCTCGGTGAGCAGTTCTTC.

V usage is TRBV12-3 or TRBV12-4 and J usage is TRBJ1-2; maybe TRBD1 (5 bases). Trimming removed 7 bases at V and 7 bases at J, with 16 bases between. The CDR3 contains 13 residues. The CDR3, as DNA: TGTGCCAGCATCTCCCTCGGGGGTTCTGGCTACACCTTC. It specifies CASISLGGSGYTF.

The chain is built from TRBV5-1 and TRBJ2-5; D gene unclear. V gave up 0 bases and J gave up 0 bases, with 9 bases separating them. From germline, CDR1 is SGHRS and CDR2 YFSETQ. There are 15 residues in the CDR3. CDR3 bases: TGCGCCAGCAGCTTGGGGTTCCGAGACCAAGAGACCCAGTACTTC. It codes for CASSLGFRDQETQYF.